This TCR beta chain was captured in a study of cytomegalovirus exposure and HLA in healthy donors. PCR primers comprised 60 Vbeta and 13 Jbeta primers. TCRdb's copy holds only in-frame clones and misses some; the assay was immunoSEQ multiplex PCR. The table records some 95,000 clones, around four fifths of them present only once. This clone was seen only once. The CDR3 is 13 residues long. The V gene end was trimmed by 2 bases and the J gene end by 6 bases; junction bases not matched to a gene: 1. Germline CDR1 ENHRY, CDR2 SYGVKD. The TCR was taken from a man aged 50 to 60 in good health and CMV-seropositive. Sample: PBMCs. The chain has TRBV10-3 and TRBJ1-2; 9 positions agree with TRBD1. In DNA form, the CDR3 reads TGTGCCATCAGTGAGGGACAGGGGAATGGCTACACCTTC. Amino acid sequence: CAISEGQGNGYTF.